The source of this T cell receptor beta chain is a study of identical twins. Whole-study findings and limits: Invariant MAIT and iNKT cells are populations that could partly confound zero-insertion analyses.

Per the germline V gene, CDR1 is SGHNT and CDR2 is YYREEE (reference sequence). The V end was cut by 0 bases, the J end by 4 bases, with 10 bases between. The CDR3 has 14 amino acids. A single record per CDR3 protein comes from TCRdb applying MiXCR to the 5' RACE reads. Of some 100,000 distinct CDR3 sequences listed, 5.9% are singletons. About this clonotype: Its specificity is unknown.

V and J are TRBV5-4 and TRBJ1-2; D not certain. The clonotype was recovered from a woman between 45 and 60 years old in good health. The material sequenced was memory T cells sorted from blood. The CDR3 protein is CASSLEAAVYGYTF. The CDR3 coding sequence is TGTGCCAGCAGCTTGGAGGCGGCAGTCTATGGCTACACCTTC.